The 7 T cell receptor beta chains below were found in one sample sequenced in a study of cytomegalovirus exposure and HLA in healthy donors. The PCR made use of 60 Vbeta and 13 Jbeta primers. TCRdb's copy holds only in-frame clones and misses some; the assay was immunoSEQ multiplex PCR. This sample has 150,000 to 200,000 clones, with roughly 79% found just once. The sample comprised PBMCs. These receptor sequences come from a woman aged 50 to 60 in good health and CMV-seronegative.

V gene TRBV10-3 combines with J gene TRBJ2-5, with 9 bases lining up with TRBD1. The CDR3 extends over 15 amino acids. Per the germline V gene, CDR1 is ENHRY and CDR2 is SYGVKD. The trim removed 3 bases at V and 4 bases at J, leaving 6 bases unmatched. This chain's CDR3 is CAISDPGQGRETQYF. The CDR3 nucleotides are TGTGCCATCAGTGACCCGGGACAGGGACGAGAGACCCAGTACTTC.

V usage is TRBV7-2 and J usage is TRBJ2-1; 9 nucleotides line up with TRBD2. The length of the CDR3 is 18 residues. Germline loops: CDR1 SGHTA, CDR2 FQGNSA. Losses at the gene ends were 0 bases for V and 1 base for J; bases not matched to a gene: 7. The CDR3 is CASSLARGRALSYNEQFF. The DNA for the CDR3 is TGTGCCAGCAGCTTAGCGCGCGGGAGGGCGTTATCCTACAATGAGCAGTTCTTC.

The chain employs TRBV15 and TRBJ2-5; TRBD1 matches at 7 bases. Germline V lookup: CDR1 LNHNV, CDR2 YYDKDF (reference sequence). J lost 3 bases, V lost 1 base, and 2 bases had no gene match. This CDR3 comprises 14 residues. CDR3: CATSRGDREETQYF. The CDR3 nucleotides read TGTGCCACCAGCAGAGGGGACAGAGAAGAGACCCAGTACTTC.

The rearrangement uses TRBV6-5 and TRBJ2-2; 7 bases are a match to TRBD1. This CDR3 comprises 14 residues. V trimming: 7 bases; J trimming: 6 bases; junction bases outside the gene matches: 8. CDR1 is MNHEY, CDR2 SVGAGI, per germline. CDR3 nucleotides: TGTGCCAGCACCTTAGACAGGGTGGCCGGGGAGCTGTTTTTT. Translation: CASTLDRVAGELFF.

CDR3 protein: CASSATGVPYNEQFF. The CDR3 DNA is TGTGCCAGCAGCGCCACAGGGGTCCCCTACAATGAGCAGTTCTTC. The V gene is TRBV9, the J gene TRBJ2-1; 7 bases map to TRBD1. CDR3 length: 15 residues. From germline, CDR1 is SGDLS and CDR2 YYNGEE. J lost 2 bases, V lost 3 bases, and 5 bases had no gene match.

The genes are TRBV6-1 and TRBJ2-7; TRBD1 might be the D (6 bases). Trimming stripped 7 bases from V and 0 bases from J, with 13 bases between. This CDR3 contains 14 residues. Germline assignment: CDR1 MNHNS and CDR2 SASEGT. CDR3 protein: CASKDSVSSYEQYF. The CDR3 DNA follows: TGTGCCAGCAAGGACAGCGTCAGCTCCTACGAGCAGTACTTC.

The gene calls are TRBV5-1 and TRBJ2-2; maybe TRBD2 (5 bases). Germline-derived CDR1 and CDR2 are SGHRS and YFSETQ. The CDR3 has 15 amino acids. The V and J ends lost 7 bases and 2 bases respectively, with 15 bases between them. CDR3 coding DNA: TGCGCCAGCGGAATTTCGAGGGTTAACACCGGGGAGCTGTTTTTT. It specifies CASGISRVNTGELFF.